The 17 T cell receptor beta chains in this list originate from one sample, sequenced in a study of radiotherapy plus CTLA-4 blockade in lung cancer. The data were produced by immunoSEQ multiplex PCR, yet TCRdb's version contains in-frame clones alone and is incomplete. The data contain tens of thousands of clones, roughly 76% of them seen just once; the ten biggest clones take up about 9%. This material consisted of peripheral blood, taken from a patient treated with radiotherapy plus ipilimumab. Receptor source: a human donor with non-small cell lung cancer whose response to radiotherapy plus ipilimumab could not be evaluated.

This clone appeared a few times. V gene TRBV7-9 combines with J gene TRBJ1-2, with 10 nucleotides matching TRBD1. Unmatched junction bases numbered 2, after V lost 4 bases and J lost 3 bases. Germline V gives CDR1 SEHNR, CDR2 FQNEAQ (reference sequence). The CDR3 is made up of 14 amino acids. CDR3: CASSWDRGDYGYTF. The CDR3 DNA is TGTGCCAGCAGCTGGGACAGGGGTGACTATGGCTACACCTTC.

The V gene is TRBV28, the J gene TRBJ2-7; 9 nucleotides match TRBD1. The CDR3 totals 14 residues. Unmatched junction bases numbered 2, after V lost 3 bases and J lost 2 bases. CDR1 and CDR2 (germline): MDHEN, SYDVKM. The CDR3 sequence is CASSFRDRAYEQYF. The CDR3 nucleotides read TGTGCCAGCAGTTTTCGGGACAGGGCCTACGAGCAGTACTTC.

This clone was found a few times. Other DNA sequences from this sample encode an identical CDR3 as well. The CDR3 loop is CASSIDLTGDTEAFF. The CDR3 DNA follows: TGTGCCAGTAGTATAGATCTAACGGGAGACACTGAAGCTTTCTTT. The chain employs TRBV19 and TRBJ1-1; the D is unclear. Germline V lookup: CDR1 LNHDA, CDR2 SQIVND (reference sequence). Deletions cut 0 bases from V and 3 bases from J, with 11 bases between. CDR3 length: 15 amino acids.

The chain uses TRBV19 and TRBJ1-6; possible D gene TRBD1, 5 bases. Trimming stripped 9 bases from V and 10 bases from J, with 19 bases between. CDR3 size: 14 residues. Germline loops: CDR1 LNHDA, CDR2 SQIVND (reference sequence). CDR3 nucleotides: TGTGCCAGCCGCAGGGATCCGGATTTGTCACCCCTCCACTTT. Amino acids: CASRRDPDLSPLHF.

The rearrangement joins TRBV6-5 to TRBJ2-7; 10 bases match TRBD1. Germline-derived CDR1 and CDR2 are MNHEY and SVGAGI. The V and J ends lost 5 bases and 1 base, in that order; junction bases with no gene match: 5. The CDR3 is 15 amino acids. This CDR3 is CASSTRTGGSYEQYF. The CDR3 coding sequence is TGTGCCAGCAGTACCCGGACAGGGGGATCCTACGAGCAGTACTTC.

CDR3 DNA sequence: TGCAGCGTTGAAGGAGGGGGCGGTGAGACCCAGTACTTC. It codes for CSVEGGGGETQYF. V usage is TRBV29-1 and J usage is TRBJ2-5, with 7 bases aligning to TRBD1. The V gene end was trimmed by 1 base and the J gene end by 5 bases; junction bases not matched to a gene: 4. The CDR3 spans 13 residues. Germline CDR1 SQVTM, CDR2 ANQGSEA.

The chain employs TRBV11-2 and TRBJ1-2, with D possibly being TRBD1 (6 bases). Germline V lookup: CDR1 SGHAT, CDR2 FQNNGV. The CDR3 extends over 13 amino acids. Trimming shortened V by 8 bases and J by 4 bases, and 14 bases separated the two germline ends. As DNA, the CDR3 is TGTGCCAGCGAGGGGGTCTCCCTCTATGGCTACACCTTC. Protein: CASEGVSLYGYTF.

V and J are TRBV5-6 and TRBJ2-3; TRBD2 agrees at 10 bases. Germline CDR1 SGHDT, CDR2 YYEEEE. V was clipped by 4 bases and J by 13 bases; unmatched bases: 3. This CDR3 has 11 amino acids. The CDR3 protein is CASSTGLAKYF. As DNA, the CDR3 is TGTGCCAGCAGCACGGGACTAGCGAAGTATTTT.

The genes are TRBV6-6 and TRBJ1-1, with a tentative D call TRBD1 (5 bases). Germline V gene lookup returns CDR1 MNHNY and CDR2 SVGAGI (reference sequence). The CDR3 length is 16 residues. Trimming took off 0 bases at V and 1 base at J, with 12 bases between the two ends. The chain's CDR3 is CASSYSGGGSNTEAFF. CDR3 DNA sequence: TGTGCCAGCAGTTACTCGGGGGGGGGATCGAACACTGAAGCTTTCTTT.

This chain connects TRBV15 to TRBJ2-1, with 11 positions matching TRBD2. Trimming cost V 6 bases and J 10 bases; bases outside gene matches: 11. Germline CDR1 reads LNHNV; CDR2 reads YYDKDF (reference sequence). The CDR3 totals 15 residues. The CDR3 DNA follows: TGTGCCACCAGGTCACTAGCGGGGGTTGGGGTAGAGCAGTTCTTC. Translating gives CATRSLAGVGVEQFF.

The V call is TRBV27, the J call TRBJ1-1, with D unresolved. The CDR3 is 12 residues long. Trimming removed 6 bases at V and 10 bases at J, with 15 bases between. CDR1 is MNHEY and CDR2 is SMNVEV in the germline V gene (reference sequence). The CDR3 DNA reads TGTGCCAGCAGGGATTGGTCCGGAGGAGCTTTCTTT. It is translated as CASRDWSGGAFF.

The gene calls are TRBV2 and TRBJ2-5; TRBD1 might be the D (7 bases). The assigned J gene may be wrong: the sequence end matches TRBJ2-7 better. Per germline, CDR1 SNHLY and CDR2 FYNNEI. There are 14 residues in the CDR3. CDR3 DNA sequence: TGTGCCAGCCAGGGGGAGGCAGGGTCCTACGAGCAGTACTTC. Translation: CASQGEAGSYEQYF.

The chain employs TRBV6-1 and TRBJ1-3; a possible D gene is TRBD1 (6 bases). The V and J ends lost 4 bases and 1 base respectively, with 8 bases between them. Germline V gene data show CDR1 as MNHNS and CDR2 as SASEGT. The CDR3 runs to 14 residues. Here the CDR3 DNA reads TGTGCCAGCAGTGTGGACAGATCTGGAAACACCATATATTTT. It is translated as CASSVDRSGNTIYF.

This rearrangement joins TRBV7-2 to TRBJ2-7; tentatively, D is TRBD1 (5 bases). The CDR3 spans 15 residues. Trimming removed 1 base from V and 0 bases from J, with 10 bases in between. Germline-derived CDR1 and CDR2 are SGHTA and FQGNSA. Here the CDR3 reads CASSLVTASSYEQYF. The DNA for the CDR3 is TGTGCCAGCAGCTTAGTGACAGCGAGCTCCTACGAGCAGTACTTC.

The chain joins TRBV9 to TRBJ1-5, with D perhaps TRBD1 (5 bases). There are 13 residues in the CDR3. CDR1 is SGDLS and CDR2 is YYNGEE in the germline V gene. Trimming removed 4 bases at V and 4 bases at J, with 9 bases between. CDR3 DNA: TGTGCCAGCAGCCAGCAGGGAAATCAGCCCCAGCATTTT. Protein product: CASSQQGNQPQHF. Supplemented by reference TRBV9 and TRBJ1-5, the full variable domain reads DSGVTQTPKHLITATGQRVTLRCSPRSGDLSVYWYQQSLDQGLQFLIQYYNGEERAKGNILERFSAQQFPDLHSELNLSSLELGDSALYFCASSQQGNQPQHFGDGTRLSIL.

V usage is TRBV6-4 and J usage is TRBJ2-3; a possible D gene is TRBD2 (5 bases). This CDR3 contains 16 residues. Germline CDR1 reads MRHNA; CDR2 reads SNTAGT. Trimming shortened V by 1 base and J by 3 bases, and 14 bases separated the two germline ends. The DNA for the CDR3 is TGTGCCAGCAGTGACTATAGGACCTCGGGAACAGATACGCAGTATTTT. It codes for CASSDYRTSGTDTQYF.

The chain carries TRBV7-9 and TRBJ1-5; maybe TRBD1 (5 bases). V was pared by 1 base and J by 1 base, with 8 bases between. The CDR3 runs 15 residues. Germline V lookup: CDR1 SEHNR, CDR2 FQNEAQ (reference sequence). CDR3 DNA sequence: TGTGCCAGCAGCTTAGGGGGGGGAAGCAATCAGCCCCAGCATTTT. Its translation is CASSLGGGSNQPQHF.